This passage covers 17 T cell receptor beta chains from one sample sequenced in a study of CD8+ T cells in alopecia areata. Extracted RNA was reverse transcribed into cDNA, the sequencing template. The protocol was immunoSEQ multiplex PCR, while the TCRdb copy is restricted to in-frame clones and leaves out a portion. This repertoire shows over 100,000 clones, more than 40% found once; its top ten account for roughly 0.5%. Treatment defined: oral pan-JAK inhibitor, 5-10 mg twice daily. The starting material was CD4+ T cells sorted from blood, obtained at week 4, from a patient treated with tofacitinib. All receptors derive from a human donor with alopecia areata.

This clone was detected a few times. This chain links TRBV19 with TRBJ1-1, with D perhaps matching TRBD1 (5 bases). V was pared by 6 bases and J by 4 bases, with 15 bases between. This CDR3 is 14 amino acids long. Germline lookup yields CDR1 LNHDA and CDR2 SQIVND (reference sequence). The chain's CDR3 is CASRDQGFSTEAFF. CDR3 nucleotides: TGTGCCAGTAGGGACCAGGGATTTTCCACTGAAGCTTTCTTT.

The chain employs TRBV7-9 and TRBJ2-5; 7 bases are shared with TRBD1. The CDR3 has 16 residues. CDR1 is SEHNR, CDR2 FQNEAQ, per germline (reference sequence). The junction had 12 bases not matched to a gene; V was cut back by 4 bases and J by 4 bases. The CDR3 DNA reads TGTGCCAGCAGCTCTCTCGAGACAGGGCGATTAGAGACCCAGTACTTC. It encodes CASSSLETGRLETQYF.

This clone was observed a handful of times. The rearrangement links TRBV6-6 to TRBJ1-1; D gene uncertain. The germline V gene encodes CDR1 MNHNY and CDR2 SVGAGI (reference sequence). Trimming removed 0 bases at V and 2 bases at J, with 4 bases between. The CDR3 totals 13 residues. Here the CDR3 reads CASSYSLNTEAFF. For the CDR3, the DNA is TGTGCCAGCAGTTACTCGTTAAACACTGAAGCTTTCTTT.

This chain links TRBV25-1 with TRBJ2-1, with D maybe TRBD2 (8 bases). The germline CDR1 and CDR2 sequences are MGHDK and SYGVNS. The CDR3 extends over 17 amino acids. Trimming took off 0 bases at V and 7 bases at J, with 19 bases between the two ends. Here the CDR3 DNA reads TGTGCCAGCAGTGAATACCAGACAGGGACTAGTAGGAATGAGCAGTTCTTC. Its translation is CASSEYQTGTSRNEQFF.

CDR3 DNA: TGCGCCAGCAGCTTCTACTACCCCGCAGATACGCAGTATTTT. Residues: CASSFYYPADTQYF. The chain combines TRBV5-1 with TRBJ2-3; no reliable D call. This CDR3 is built from 14 residues. Germline-derived CDR1 and CDR2 are SGHRS and YFSETQ. Trimming removed 2 bases from V and 4 bases from J, with 11 bases in between.

The rearrangement links TRBV29-1 to TRBJ1-2, with a weak D call TRBD1 (5 bases). Germline CDR1 reads SQVTM; CDR2 reads ANQGSEA. V was cut by 1 base and J by 1 base, with 13 bases left in between. CDR3 length: 15 amino acids. This CDR3 is CSVEGGVRNNYGYTF. Here the CDR3 DNA reads TGCAGCGTTGAAGGGGGGGTCAGAAATAACTATGGCTACACCTTC. The variable domain in full, completed from reference TRBV29-1 and TRBJ1-2, reads SAVISQKPSRDICQRGTSLTIQCQVDSQVTMMFWYRQQPGQSLTLIATANQGSEATYESGFVIDKFPISRPNLTFSTLTVSNMSPEDSSIYLCSVEGGVRNNYGYTFGSGTRLTVV.

This clone has only a few counts. For the CDR3, the DNA is TGCAGCGTTGGGCTGACTAGCGGGCAATACGAGCAGTTCTTC. Its translation: CSVGLTSGQYEQFF. This rearrangement joins TRBV29-1 to TRBJ2-1, with 10 bases fitting TRBD2. Germline-derived CDR1 and CDR2 are SQVTM and ANQGSEA. The CDR3 is made up of 14 amino acids. J lost 10 bases, V lost 4 bases, and 10 bases had no gene match.

This clone has only a few counts. DNA for the CDR3: TGCGCCAGCAGCCCGGGGCTAGCGGTTACCGGGGAGCTGTTTTTT. This gives the protein CASSPGLAVTGELFF. V is TRBV10-1 and J is TRBJ2-2, with 7 bases matching TRBD2. Germline V gene data show CDR1 as WNHNN and CDR2 as SYGVQD (reference sequence). The CDR3 runs to 15 residues. The J segment lost 5 bases and the V segment lost 6 bases, leaving 9 bases of the junction unmatched.

This clone was recorded a few times. The genes are TRBV10-3 and TRBJ2-2; possible D gene TRBD1, 6 bases. The ends were cut back, 6 bases at V and 3 bases at J, with 14 bases in the middle. CDR1 and CDR2 (germline): ENHRY, SYGVKD. CDR3 length: 15 amino acids. This CDR3 reads CAIRSGVGDTGELFF. In nucleotides, the CDR3 is TGTGCCATCAGATCAGGGGTAGGCGACACCGGGGAGCTGTTTTTT.

The genes are TRBV6-1 and TRBJ2-4, with D perhaps TRBD1 (5 bases). This CDR3 spans 17 amino acids. The ends were cut back, 3 bases at V and 1 base at J, with 16 bases in the middle. From germline, CDR1 is MNHNS and CDR2 SASEGT. CDR3 sequence: CASSDDLLRVAKNIQYF. The CDR3, as DNA: TGTGCCAGCAGTGACGATCTGCTCAGGGTGGCCAAAAACATTCAGTACTTC.

The rearrangement uses TRBV27 and TRBJ1-2, with a possible D match to TRBD1 (6 bases). The CDR3 runs 14 residues. Trimming removed 7 bases from V and 2 bases from J, with 14 bases in between. The germline gives CDR1 MNHEY, CDR2 SMNVEV (reference sequence). CDR3 in amino acids: CASTTSDRNYGYTF. CDR3 DNA sequence: TGTGCCAGCACCACCTCGGACAGAAACTATGGCTACACCTTC.

The J gene is TRBJ1-2, the V gene TRBV29-1, with D unresolved. The germline CDR1 and CDR2 sequences are SQVTM and ANQGSEA. Deletions cut 7 bases from V and 5 bases from J, with 11 bases between. This CDR3 spans 11 amino acids. The CDR3 sequence: CSASVGYGYTF. The DNA of the CDR3 is TGCAGCGCCTCGGTCGGATATGGCTACACCTTC.

This clone was observed a handful of times. The rearrangement links TRBV21-1 to TRBJ1-5. TRBV21-1 is a pseudogene. The CDR3 length is 13 residues. CDR3 sequence (DNA): TGTGCCAGCAGCCCTCCCCTCAATCAGCCCCAGCATTTT. Amino acid sequence: CASSPPLNQPQHF.

This chain uses TRBV10-3 with TRBJ2-1, with TRBD2 identical over 8 bases. The germline gives CDR1 ENHRY, CDR2 SYGVKD. The CDR3 covers 14 residues. Trimming removed 7 bases from V and 5 bases from J; junction bases left unmatched: 7. Written as DNA, the CDR3 is TGTGCCATCAAAGGTAGCGGGGATAACAATGAGCAGTTCTTC. Amino acids: CAIKGSGDNNEQFF.

The V call is TRBV10-2, the J call TRBJ1-5, with D perhaps TRBD1 (5 bases). V shed 0 bases and J shed 4 bases, with 7 bases lying between them. Germline CDR1 and CDR2: WSHSY and SAAADI. CDR3 size: 14 residues. The CDR3 nucleotides read TGCGCCAGCAGTGAGTCGGGGGTAAATCAGCCCCAGCATTTT. Translated, it gives CASSESGVNQPQHF.

The V call is TRBV29-1, the J call TRBJ1-4; D possibly corresponds to TRBD1 (5 bases). The CDR3 runs 13 residues. Germline-derived CDR1 and CDR2 are SQVTM and ANQGSEA. Trimming pared 3 bases from V and 7 bases from J, leaving 12 bases between. The DNA for the CDR3 is TGCAGCGTTGAGGACACAACGACTGAAAAACTGTTTTTT. This gives the protein CSVEDTTTEKLFF. Full variable domain (missing parts from reference TRBV29-1 and TRBJ1-4): SAVISQKPSRDICQRGTSLTIQCQVDSQVTMMFWYRQQPGQSLTLIATANQGSEATYESGFVIDKFPISRPNLTFSTLTVSNMSPEDSSIYLCSVEDTTTEKLFFGSGTQLSVL.

In its sample, this clone was seen a few times. The V and J genes are TRBV29-1 and TRBJ2-4; 8 bases align to TRBD2. This CDR3 has 13 amino acids. Trimming cost V 3 bases and J 10 bases; bases outside gene matches: 8. Germline V gene sequence: CDR1 SQVTM, CDR2 ANQGSEA. The CDR3 reads CSVDAPGRGIQYF. CDR3 coding DNA: TGCAGCGTTGATGCGCCCGGGAGGGGGATTCAGTACTTC.